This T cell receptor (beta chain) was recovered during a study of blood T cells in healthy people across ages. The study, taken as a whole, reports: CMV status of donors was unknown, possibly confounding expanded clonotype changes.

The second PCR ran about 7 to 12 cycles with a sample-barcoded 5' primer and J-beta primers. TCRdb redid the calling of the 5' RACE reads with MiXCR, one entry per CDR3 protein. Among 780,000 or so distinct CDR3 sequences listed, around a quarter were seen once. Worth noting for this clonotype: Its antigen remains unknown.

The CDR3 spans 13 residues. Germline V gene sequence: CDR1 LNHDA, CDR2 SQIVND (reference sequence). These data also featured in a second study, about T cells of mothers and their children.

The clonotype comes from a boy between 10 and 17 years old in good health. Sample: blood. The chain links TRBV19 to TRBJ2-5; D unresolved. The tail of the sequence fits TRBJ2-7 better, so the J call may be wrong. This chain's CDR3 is CASSIYDSGEQYF. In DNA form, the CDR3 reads TGTGCCAGTAGTATATATGACTCAGGCGAGCAGTACTTC.